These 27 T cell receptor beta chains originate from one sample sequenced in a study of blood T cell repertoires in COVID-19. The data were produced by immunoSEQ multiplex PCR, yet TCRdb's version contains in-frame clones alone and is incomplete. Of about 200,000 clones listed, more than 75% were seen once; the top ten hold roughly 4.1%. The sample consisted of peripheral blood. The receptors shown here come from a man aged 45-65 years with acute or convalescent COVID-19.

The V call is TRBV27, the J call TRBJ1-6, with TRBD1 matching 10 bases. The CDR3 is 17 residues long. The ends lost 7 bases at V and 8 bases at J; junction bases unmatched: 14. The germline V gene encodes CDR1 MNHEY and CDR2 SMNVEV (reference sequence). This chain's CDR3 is CASTRDRGRSPDSPLHF. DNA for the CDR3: TGTGCCAGCACCCGGGACAGGGGACGTTCCCCCGATTCACCCCTCCACTTT.

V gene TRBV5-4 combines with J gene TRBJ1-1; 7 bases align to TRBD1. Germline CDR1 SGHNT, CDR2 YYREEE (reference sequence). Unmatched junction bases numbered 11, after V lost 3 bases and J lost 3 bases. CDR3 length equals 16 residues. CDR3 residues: CASSSKKQGTDTEAFF. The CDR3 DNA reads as TGTGCCAGCAGCTCGAAAAAACAGGGGACGGACACTGAAGCTTTCTTT. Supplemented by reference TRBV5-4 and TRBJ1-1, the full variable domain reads ETGVTQSPTHLIKTRGQQVTLRCSSQSGHNTVSWYQQALGQGPQFIFQYYREEENGRGNFPPRFSGLQFPNYSSELNVNALELDDSALYLCASSSKKQGTDTEAFFGQGTRLTVV.

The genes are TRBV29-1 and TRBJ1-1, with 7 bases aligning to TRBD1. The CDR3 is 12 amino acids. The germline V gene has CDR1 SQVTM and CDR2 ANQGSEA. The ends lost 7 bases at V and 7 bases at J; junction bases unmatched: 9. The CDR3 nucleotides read TGCAGCGCCCAGGAGGGGGCCCTTGAAGCTTTCTTT. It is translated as CSAQEGALEAFF. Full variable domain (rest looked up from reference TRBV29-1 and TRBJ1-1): SAVISQKPSRDICQRGTSLTIQCQVDSQVTMMFWYRQQPGQSLTLIATANQGSEATYESGFVIDKFPISRPNLTFSTLTVSNMSPEDSSIYLCSAQEGALEAFFGQGTRLTVV.

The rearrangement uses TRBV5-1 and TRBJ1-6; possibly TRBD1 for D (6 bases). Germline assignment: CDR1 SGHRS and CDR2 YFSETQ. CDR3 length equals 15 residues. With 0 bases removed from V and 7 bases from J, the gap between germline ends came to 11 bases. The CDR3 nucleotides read TGCGCCAGCAGCTTGGACAGGGATGTCAATTCACCCCTCCACTTT. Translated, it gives CASSLDRDVNSPLHF.

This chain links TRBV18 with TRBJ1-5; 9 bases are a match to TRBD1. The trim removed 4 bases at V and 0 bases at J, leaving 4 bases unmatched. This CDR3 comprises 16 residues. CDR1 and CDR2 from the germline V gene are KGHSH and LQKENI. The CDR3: CASSLRTGDSNQPQHF. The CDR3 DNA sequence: TGTGCCAGCTCACTCCGGACAGGGGATAGCAATCAGCCCCAGCATTTT.

The CDR3 DNA reads TGTGCCAGCACCCGGGGAGGGGCGAAAGCTTTCTTT. Translation gives CASTRGGAKAFF. The gene calls are TRBV12-3 or TRBV12-4 and TRBJ1-1, with D perhaps matching TRBD1 (5 bases). V was cut by 7 bases and J by 9 bases, with 15 bases left in between. The CDR3 totals 12 residues.

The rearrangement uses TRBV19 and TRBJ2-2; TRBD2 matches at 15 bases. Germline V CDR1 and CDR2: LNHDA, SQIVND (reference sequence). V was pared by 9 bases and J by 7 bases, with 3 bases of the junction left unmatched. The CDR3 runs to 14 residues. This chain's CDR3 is CASGTSGGIGELFF. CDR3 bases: TGTGCCAGCGGGACTAGCGGGGGGATCGGGGAGCTGTTTTTT.

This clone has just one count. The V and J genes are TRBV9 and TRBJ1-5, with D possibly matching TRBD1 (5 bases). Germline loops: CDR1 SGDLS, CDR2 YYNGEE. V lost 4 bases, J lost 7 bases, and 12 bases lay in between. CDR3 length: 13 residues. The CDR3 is CASSRGRDQPQHF. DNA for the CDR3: TGTGCCAGCAGCCGTGGGAGGGACCAGCCCCAGCATTTT.

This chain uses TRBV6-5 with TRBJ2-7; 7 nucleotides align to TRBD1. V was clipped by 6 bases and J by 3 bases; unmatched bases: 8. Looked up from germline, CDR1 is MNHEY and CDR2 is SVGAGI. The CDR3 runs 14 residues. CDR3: CASSLGQFDYEQYF. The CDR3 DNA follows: TGTGCCAGCAGCCTGGGACAGTTTGACTACGAGCAGTACTTC.

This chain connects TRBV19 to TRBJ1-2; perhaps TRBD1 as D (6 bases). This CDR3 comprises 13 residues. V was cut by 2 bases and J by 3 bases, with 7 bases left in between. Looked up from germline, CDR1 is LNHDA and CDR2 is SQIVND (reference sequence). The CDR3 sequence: CASSINRDYGYTF. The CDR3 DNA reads TGTGCCAGTAGTATAAACAGGGACTATGGCTACACCTTC.

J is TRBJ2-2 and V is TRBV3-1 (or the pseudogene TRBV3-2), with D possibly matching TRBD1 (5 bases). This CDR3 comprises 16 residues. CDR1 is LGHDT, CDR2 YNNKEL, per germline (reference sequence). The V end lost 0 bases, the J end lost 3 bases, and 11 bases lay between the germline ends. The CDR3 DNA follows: TGTGCCAGCAGCCAAGACCCACAGGTAGACACCGGGGAGCTGTTTTTT. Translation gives CASSQDPQVDTGELFF.

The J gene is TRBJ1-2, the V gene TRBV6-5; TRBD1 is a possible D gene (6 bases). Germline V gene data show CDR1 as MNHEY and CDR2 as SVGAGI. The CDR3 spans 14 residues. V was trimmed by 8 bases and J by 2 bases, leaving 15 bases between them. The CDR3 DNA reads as TGTGCCAGCCTTGAAAGGGGGGGCAACTATGGCTACACCTTC. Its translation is CASLERGGNYGYTF.

CDR3 nucleotide sequence: TGCGCCAGCAGCTTGGATCCAGGAAGATCAAACTATGGCTACACCTTC. Residues: CASSLDPGRSNYGYTF. V gene TRBV5-1 combines with J gene TRBJ1-2; no definite D call. The V gene lost 0 bases and the J gene lost 2 bases, with 14 bases spanning the gap. In germline, CDR1 is SGHRS, CDR2 YFSETQ. The CDR3 is 16 residues long.

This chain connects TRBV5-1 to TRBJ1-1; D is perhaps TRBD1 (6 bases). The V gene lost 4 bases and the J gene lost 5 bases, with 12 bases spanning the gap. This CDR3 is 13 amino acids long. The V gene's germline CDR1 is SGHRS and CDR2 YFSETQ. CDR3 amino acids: CASSRTDETEAFF. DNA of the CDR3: TGCGCCAGCAGCCGGACAGATGAAACTGAAGCTTTCTTT.

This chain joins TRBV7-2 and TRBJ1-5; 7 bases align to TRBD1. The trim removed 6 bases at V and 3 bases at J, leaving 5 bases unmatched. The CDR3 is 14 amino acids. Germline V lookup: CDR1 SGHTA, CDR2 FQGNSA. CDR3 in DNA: TGTGCCAGCAGATCGGGACAGCCCAATCAGCCCCAGCATTTT. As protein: CASRSGQPNQPQHF.

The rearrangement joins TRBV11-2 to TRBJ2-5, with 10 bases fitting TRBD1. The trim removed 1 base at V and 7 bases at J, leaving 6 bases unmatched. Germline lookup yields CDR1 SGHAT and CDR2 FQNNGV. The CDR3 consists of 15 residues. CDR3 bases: TGTGCCAGCAGCTTAGCGGGACAGGGGCTTGGGACCCAGTACTTC. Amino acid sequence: CASSLAGQGLGTQYF.

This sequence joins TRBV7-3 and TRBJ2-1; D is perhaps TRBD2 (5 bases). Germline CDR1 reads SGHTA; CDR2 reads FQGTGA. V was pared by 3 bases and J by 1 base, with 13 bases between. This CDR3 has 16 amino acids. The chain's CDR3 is CASSFDGMGSYNEQFF. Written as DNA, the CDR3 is TGTGCCAGCAGCTTTGACGGGATGGGTTCCTACAATGAGCAGTTCTTC.

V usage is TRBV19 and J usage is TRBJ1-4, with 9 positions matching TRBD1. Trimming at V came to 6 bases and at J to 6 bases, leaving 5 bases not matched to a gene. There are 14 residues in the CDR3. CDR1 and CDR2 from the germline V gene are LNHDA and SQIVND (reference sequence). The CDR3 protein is CASRRQGGYEKLFF. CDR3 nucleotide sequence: TGTGCCAGTAGGAGACAGGGGGGTTATGAAAAACTGTTTTTT.

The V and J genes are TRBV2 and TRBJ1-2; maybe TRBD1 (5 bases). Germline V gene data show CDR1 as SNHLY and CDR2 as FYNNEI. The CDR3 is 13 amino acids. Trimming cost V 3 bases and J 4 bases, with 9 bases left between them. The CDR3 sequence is CASSDRAGYGYTF. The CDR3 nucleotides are TGTGCCAGCAGTGACAGGGCTGGCTATGGCTACACCTTC.

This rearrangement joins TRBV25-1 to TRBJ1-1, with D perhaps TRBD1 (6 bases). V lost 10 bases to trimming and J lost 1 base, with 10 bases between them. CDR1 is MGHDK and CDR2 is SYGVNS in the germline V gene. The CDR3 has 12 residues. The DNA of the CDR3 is TGTGCCACCGGACAGTCGAACACTGAAGCTTTCTTT. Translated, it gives CATGQSNTEAFF.

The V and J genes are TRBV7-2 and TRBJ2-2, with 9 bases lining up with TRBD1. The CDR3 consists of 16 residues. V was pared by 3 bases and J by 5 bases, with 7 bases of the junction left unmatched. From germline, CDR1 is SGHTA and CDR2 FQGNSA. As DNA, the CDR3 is TGTGCCAGCAGCTTTACAGGGGGCTGGAATACCGGGGAGCTGTTTTTT. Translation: CASSFTGGWNTGELFF.

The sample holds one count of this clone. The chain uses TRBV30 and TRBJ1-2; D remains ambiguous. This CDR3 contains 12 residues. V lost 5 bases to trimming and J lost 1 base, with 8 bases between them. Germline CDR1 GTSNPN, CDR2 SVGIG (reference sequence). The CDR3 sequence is CAWYTVNYGYTF. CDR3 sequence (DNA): TGTGCCTGGTACACAGTTAACTATGGCTACACCTTC.

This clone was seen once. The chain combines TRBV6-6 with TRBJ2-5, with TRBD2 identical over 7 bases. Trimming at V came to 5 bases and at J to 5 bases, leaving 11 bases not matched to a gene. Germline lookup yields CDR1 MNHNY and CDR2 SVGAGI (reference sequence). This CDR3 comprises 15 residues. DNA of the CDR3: TGTGCCAGCAGTCACCCCTCGAGGGAGGGTGAGACCCAGTACTTC. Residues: CASSHPSREGETQYF.

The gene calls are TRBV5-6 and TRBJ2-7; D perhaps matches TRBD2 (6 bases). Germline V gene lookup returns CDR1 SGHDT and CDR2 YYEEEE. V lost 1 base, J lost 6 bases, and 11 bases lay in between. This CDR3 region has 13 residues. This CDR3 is CASSLTGVSEQYF. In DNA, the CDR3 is TGTGCCAGCAGCTTGACGGGGGTCTCCGAGCAGTACTTC. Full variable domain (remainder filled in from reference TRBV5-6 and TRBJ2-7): DAGVTQSPTHLIKTRGQQVTLRCSPKSGHDTVSWYQQALGQGPQFIFQYYEEEERQRGNFPDRFSGHQFPNYSSELNVNALLLGDSALYLCASSLTGVSEQYFGPGTRLTVT.

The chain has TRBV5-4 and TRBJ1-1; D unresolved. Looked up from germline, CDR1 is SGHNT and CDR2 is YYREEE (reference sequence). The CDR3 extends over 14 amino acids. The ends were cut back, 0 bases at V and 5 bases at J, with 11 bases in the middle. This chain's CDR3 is CASSLVGVRTEAFF. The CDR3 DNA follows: TGTGCCAGCAGCTTGGTCGGGGTGCGAACTGAAGCTTTCTTT.

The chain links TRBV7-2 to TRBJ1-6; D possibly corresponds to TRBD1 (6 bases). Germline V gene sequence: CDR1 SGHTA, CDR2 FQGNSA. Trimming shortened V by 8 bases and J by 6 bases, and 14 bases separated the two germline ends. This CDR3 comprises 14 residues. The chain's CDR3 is CASSTGIGNSPLHF. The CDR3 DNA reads TGTGCCAGCTCTACAGGGATTGGTAATTCACCCCTCCACTTT.

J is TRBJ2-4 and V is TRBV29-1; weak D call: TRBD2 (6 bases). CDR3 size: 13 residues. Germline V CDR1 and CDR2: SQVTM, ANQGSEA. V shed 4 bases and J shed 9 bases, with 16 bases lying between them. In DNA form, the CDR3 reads TGCAGCGTTGGACTAGAGGCCGTGGGCATTCAGTACTTC. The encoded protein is CSVGLEAVGIQYF.